This entry features one TCR beta chain sequence. Its antigen is not known. The sample originates from a study of T cell repertoires in cytomegalovirus infection. TCRdb reprocessed the reads via MiXCR and lists one record per CDR3 protein. The table shows about 57,000 distinct CDR3 sequences, with roughly 21% occurring only once. The sample consisted of CD8+ T cells from cultured PBMCs, taken from culture after CMV antigen stimulation. The source of this sequence is a human donor in good health (CMV status not recorded). Some clones in this sample may be carry-over from other donors' samples.

The CDR3 sequence: CASSLPGGSNSPLHF. For the CDR3, the DNA is TGTGCCAGCAGTTTACCGGGGGGATCTAATTCACCCCTCCACTTT. The V call is TRBV27, the J call TRBJ1-6; tentative D call: TRBD1 (5 bases). This CDR3 comprises 15 residues. Trimming left V 2 bases short and J 6 bases short, with 11 bases between. Germline values: CDR1 MNHEY, CDR2 SMNVEV (reference sequence).